The sample holds one count of the clone carrying this T cell receptor beta chain. Its antigen is undetermined. Germline CDR1 reads GTSNPN; CDR2 reads SVGIG (reference sequence). The CDR3 is made up of 13 amino acids. V was trimmed by 1 base and J by 6 bases, leaving 13 bases between them. This record comes from a study of shared clonotypes between healthy human individuals. Study findings and constraints: Incomplete sequencing of sorted subsets was indicated by rarefaction despite large depth. A limitation of the genetic and exposure-history diversity represented arose from few donors.

CD45RO-negative, CCR7-positively selected cells formed the naive CD8 fraction, excluding terminally differentiated effector memory CD45RA+ cells. Data came from immunoSEQ multiplex PCR; TCRdb stores just in-frame clones and leaves some out. The sample records approximately 2,200,000 clones, just over 90% being singletons. Sequencing was done on a sample of naive CD8+ T cells from PBMCs. This receptor was obtained from a man aged 18 to 29 in good health. Some clones in this sample may be carry-over from other donors' samples. The V call is TRBV30, the J call TRBJ2-7; D remains unclear. CDR3 nucleotide sequence: TGTGCCTGGAGTGACGGCCCTCCTCCCGAGCAGTACTTC. It specifies CAWSDGPPPEQYF.